This record covers a single T cell receptor (beta chain). No antigen is known for it. The entry originates in a study of T cell responses to AZD1222 COVID-19 vaccine. General observations from the study: As reported, nearly half of all spike-specific TCRs target variant regions that are unmutated. Females made up more of the donors, who were largely white British, and clonal diversity may have come out too low. Dominant CD4 TCR responses targeted spike regions 160-218 and 743-854. Baseline serology detected seropositivity in only six AZD1222 recipients.

Here immunoSEQ multiplex PCR was the method, and the copy in TCRdb shows in-frame clones only, minus some. The data hold 130,000 to 150,000 clones, with 70% to 90% observed a single time. CDR3 length equals 16 residues. Per germline, CDR1 SGHTA and CDR2 FQGNSA. With 1 base removed from V and 4 bases from J, the gap between germline ends came to 14 bases. The rearrangement uses TRBV7-2 and TRBJ1-3; weak D call: TRBD1 (5 bases). The sequencing used peripheral blood, collected on day 0 of MenACWY control vaccination. The TCR comes from an adult in good health. CDR3 in DNA: TGTGCCAGCAGCTTAGGAGGGGCCCTAGCGGGAAACACCATATATTTT. This gives the protein CASSLGGALAGNTIYF.